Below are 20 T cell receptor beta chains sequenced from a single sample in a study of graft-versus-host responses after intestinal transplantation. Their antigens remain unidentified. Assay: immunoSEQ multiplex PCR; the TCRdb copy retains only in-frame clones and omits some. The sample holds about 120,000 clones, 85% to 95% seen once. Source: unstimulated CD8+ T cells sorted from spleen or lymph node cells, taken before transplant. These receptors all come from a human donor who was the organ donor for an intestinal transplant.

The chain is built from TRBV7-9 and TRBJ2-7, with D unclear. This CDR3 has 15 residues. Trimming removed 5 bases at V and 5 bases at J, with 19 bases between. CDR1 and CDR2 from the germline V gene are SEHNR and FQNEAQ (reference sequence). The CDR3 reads CASSPLGLPGDEQYF. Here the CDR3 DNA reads TGTGCCAGCAGCCCCCTCGGCCTACCTGGAGACGAGCAGTACTTC.

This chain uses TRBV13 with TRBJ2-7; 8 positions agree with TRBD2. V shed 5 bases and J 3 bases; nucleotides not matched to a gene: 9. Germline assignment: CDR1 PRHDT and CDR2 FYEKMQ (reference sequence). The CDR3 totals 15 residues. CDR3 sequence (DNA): TGTGCCAGCAGCCCTGGGACTAGGGGCATCTACGAGCAGTACTTC. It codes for CASSPGTRGIYEQYF.

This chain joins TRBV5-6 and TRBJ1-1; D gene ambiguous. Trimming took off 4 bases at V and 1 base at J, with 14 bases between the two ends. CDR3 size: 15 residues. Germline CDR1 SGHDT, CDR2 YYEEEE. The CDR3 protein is CASSLYGWGNTEAFF. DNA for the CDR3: TGTGCCAGCAGCCTATACGGGTGGGGGAACACTGAAGCTTTCTTT.

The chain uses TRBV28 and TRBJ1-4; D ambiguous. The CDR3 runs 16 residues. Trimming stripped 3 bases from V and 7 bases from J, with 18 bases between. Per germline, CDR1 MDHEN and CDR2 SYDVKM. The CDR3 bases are TGTGCCAGCAGTTTCACCCCACCGCGGCAAAGTGAAAAACTGTTTTTT. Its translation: CASSFTPPRQSEKLFF. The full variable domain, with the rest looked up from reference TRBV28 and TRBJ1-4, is DVKVTQSSRYLVKRTGEKVFLECVQDMDHENMFWYRQDPGLGLRLIYFSYDVKMKEKGDIPEGYSVSREKKERFSLILESASTNQTSMYLCASSFTPPRQSEKLFFGSGTQLSVL.

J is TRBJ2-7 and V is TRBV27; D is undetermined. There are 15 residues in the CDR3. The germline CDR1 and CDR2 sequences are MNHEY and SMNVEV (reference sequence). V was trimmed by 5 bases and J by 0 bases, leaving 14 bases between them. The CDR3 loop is CASSPSPSSSYEQYF. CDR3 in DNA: TGTGCCAGCAGTCCCTCTCCGAGTAGCTCCTACGAGCAGTACTTC.

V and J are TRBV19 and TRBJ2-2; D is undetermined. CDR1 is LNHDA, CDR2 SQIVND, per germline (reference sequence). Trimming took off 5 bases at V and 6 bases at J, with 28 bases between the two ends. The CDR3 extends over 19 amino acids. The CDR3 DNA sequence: TGTGCCAGTAGTGATCTTTCCTGGTCTGGCCAGGCTCCGCCCGGGGAGCTGTTTTTT. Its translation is CASSDLSWSGQAPPGELFF.

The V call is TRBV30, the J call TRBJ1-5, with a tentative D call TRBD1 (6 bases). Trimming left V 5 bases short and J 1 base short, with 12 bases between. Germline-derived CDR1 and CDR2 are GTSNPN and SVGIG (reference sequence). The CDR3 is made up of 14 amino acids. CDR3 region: CAWAGVGSNQPQHF. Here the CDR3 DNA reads TGTGCCTGGGCAGGGGTAGGAAGCAATCAGCCCCAGCATTTT.

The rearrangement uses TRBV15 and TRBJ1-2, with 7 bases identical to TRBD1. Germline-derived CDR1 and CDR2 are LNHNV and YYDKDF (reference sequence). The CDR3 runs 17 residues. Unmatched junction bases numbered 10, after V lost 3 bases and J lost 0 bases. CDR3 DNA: TGTGCCACCAGCAGCGCCCGAAGTGGGACAGCTAACTATGGCTACACCTTC. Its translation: CATSSARSGTANYGYTF.

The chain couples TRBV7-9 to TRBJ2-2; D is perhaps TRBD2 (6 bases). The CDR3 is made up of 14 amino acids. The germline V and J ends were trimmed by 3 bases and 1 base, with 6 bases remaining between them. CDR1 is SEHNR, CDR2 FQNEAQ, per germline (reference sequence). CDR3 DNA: TGTGCCAGCAGCTTGGGGGGGAACACCGGGGAGCTGTTTTTT. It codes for CASSLGGNTGELFF.

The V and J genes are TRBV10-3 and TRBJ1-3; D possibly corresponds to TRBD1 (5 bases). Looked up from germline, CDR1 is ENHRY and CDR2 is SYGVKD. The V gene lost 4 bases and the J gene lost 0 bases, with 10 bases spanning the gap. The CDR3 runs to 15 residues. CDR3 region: CAISGGRSSGNTIYF. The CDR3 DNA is TGTGCCATCAGTGGGGGCAGGAGCTCTGGAAACACCATATATTTT.

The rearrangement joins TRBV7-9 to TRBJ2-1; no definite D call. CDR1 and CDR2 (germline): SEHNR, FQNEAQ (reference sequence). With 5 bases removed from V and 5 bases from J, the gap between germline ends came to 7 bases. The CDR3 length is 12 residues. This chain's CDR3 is CASSLGDNEQFF. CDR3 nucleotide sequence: TGTGCCAGCAGCCTAGGAGACAATGAGCAGTTCTTC.

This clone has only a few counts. For the CDR3, the DNA is TGTGCCAGCAGTGAATACTACAGGGGCGACGAGCAGTACTTC. As protein: CASSEYYRGDEQYF. J is TRBJ2-7 and V is TRBV2; TRBD1 aligns across 7 bases. In germline, CDR1 is SNHLY, CDR2 FYNNEI. CDR3 length: 14 residues. V gave up 2 bases and J gave up 5 bases; unmatched junction bases: 6.

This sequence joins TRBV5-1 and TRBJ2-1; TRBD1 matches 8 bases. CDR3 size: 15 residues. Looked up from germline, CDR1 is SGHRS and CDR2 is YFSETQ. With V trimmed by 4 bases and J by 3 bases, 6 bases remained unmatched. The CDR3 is CASSRGQASYNEQFF. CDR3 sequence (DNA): TGCGCCAGCAGCCGGGGACAGGCGAGCTACAATGAGCAGTTCTTC.

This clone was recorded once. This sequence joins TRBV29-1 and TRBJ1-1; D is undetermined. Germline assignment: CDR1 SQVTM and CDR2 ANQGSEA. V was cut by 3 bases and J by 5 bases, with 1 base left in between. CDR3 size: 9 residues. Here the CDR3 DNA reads TGCAGCGTTGATACTGAAGCTTTCTTT. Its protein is CSVDTEAFF.

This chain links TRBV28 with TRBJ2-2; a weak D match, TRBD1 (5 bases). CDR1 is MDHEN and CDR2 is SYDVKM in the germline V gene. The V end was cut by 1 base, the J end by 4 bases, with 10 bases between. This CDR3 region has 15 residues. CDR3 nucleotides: TGTGCCAGCAGTTTATACCAGGGCGGCACCGGGGAGCTGTTTTTT. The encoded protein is CASSLYQGGTGELFF. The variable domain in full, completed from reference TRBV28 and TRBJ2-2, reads DVKVTQSSRYLVKRTGEKVFLECVQDMDHENMFWYRQDPGLGLRLIYFSYDVKMKEKGDIPEGYSVSREKKERFSLILESASTNQTSMYLCASSLYQGGTGELFFGEGSRLTVL.

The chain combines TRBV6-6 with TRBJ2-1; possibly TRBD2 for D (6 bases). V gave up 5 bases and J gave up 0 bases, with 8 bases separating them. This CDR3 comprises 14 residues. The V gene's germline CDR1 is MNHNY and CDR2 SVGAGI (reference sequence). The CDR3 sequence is CASSTTSSYNEQFF. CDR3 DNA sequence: TGTGCCAGCAGTACGACTAGCTCCTACAATGAGCAGTTCTTC.

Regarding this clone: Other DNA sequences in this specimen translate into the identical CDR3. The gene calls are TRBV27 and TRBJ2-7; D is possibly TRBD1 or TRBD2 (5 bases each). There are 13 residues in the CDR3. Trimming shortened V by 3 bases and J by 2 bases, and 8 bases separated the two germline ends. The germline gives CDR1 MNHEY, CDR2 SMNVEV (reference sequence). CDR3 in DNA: TGTGCCAGCAGTTTGGGACGTACCTACGAGCAGTACTTC. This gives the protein CASSLGRTYEQYF.

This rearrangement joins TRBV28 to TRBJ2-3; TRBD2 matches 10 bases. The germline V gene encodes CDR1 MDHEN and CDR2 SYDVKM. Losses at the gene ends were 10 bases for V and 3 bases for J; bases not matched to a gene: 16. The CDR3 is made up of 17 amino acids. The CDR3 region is CANQRDTLAGATDTQYF. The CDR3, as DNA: TGTGCCAACCAAAGGGACACCCTAGCGGGAGCAACAGATACGCAGTATTTT.

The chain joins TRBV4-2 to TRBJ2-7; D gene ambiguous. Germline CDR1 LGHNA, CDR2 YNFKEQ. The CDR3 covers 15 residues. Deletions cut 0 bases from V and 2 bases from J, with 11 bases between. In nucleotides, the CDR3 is TGTGCCAGCAGCCAAGAGGTCTGGAGCGCCTACGAGCAGTACTTC. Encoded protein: CASSQEVWSAYEQYF.

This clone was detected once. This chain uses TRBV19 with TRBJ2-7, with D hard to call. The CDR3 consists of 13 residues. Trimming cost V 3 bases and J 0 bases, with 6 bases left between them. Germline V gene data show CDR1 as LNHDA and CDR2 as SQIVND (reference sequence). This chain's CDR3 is CASSISSSYEQYF. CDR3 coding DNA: TGTGCCAGTAGTATCTCCTCCTCCTACGAGCAGTACTTC.